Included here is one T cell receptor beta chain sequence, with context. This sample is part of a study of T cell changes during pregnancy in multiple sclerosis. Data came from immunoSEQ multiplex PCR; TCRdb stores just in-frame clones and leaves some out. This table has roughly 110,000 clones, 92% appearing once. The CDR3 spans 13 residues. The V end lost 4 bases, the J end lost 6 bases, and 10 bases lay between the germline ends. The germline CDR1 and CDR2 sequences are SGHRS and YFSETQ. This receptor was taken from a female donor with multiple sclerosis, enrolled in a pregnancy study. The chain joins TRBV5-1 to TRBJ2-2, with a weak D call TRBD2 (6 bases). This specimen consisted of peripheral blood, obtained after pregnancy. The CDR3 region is CASSPAGSGELFF. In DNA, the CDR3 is TGCGCCAGCAGCCCCGCGGGGTCCGGGGAGCTGTTTTTT. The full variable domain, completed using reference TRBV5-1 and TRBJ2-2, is KAGVTQTPRYLIKTRGQQVTLSCSPISGHRSVSWYQQTPGQGLQFLFEYFSETQRNKGNFPGRFSGRQFSNSRSEMNVSTLELGDSALYLCASSPAGSGELFFGEGSRLTVL.